This T cell receptor (beta chain) was observed in a study of cytomegalovirus exposure and HLA in healthy donors. With 60 Vbeta and 13 Jbeta primers, the PCR was carried out. The table came from immunoSEQ multiplex PCR; TCRdb's copy has only in-frame clones and leaves some out. Among 100,000 to 150,000 clones listed, approximately 77% were seen once. Study-level results: In a later analysis, common viral pathogens appeared linked to several of the most significant clusters.

V was pared by 5 bases and J by 4 bases, with 17 bases between. Germline CDR1 MNHEY, CDR2 SMNVEV (reference sequence). The CDR3 is made up of 16 amino acids. This clone was seen a handful of times. Its antigen is currently unknown. The V gene is TRBV27, the J gene TRBJ2-2; tentative D call: TRBD1 (5 bases). This TCR came from a man between 18 and 35 years old in good health and CMV-seronegative. The specimen was PBMCs. The CDR3 is CASSVDSTHFTGELFF. CDR3 DNA: TGTGCCAGCAGTGTCGACAGTACACACTTCACCGGGGAGCTGTTTTTT.